Described below is a single T cell receptor beta chain sequence and its context. Its antigen is as yet unknown. With 1 base removed from V and 5 bases from J, the gap between germline ends came to 14 bases. Germline CDR1 is MGHRA and CDR2 is YSYEKL. The CDR3 length is 15 residues. Processing released intraepithelial and lamina propria lymphocytes from the graft tissue. The data were obtained in a study of graft-versus-host responses after intestinal transplantation. Whole-study results and caveats: Marrow from the recipient contained GvH clones, some of which had appeared first in ileum or blood.

This table comes from immunoSEQ multiplex PCR, and its TCRdb copy is limited to in-frame clones, with some not included. This sample yields 7,500 to 10,000 clones, of which under 85% are seen a single time; 24% belongs to the top ten. This specimen consisted of ileum tissue, obtained 500 to 550 days after intestinal transplant. The rearrangement links TRBV4-1 to TRBJ1-1; no clear D gene. This sequence was found in a human patient who received an intestinal transplant, so some T cells may come from the graft donor. CDR3 nucleotide sequence: TGCGCCAGCAGCCAAGGGCTAGGGATGGAGACTGAAGCTTTCTTT. Translated: CASSQGLGMETEAFF.